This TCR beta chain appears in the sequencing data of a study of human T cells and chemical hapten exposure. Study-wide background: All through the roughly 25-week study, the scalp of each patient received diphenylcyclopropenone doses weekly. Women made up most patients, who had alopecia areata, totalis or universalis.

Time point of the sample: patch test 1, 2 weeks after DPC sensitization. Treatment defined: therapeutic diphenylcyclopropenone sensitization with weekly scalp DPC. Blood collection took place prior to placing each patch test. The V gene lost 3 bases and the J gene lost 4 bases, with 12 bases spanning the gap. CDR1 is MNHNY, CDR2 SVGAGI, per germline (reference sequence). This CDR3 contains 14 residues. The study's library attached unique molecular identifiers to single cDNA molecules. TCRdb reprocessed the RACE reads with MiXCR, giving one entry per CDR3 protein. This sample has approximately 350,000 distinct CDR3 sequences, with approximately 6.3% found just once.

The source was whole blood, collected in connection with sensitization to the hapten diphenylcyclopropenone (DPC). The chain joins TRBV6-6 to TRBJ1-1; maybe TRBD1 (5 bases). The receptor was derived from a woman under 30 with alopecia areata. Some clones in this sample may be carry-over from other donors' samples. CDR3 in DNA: TGTGCCAGCAGTTATCCCCGGCAGGGCACTGAAGCTTTCTTT. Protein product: CASSYPRQGTEAFF.